These 21 T cell receptor beta chains were sequenced from one sample in a study of T-cell memory formation after mild COVID-19. TCRdb re-called the 5' RACE reads with MiXCR, one entry per CDR3 protein. This table has over 55,000 distinct CDR3 sequences, more than 8% appearing once. What was sequenced was PBMCs or a T cell subset sorted from them (not recorded which). These TCRs come from a man aged 18 to 30 who had mild COVID-19 (a few samples of this study predate the infection). Cell type and time point are not known.

The genes are TRBV7-3 and TRBJ2-6, with D perhaps matching TRBD1 or TRBD2 (5 bases each). The germline V gene encodes CDR1 SGHTA and CDR2 FQGTGA. The CDR3 sequence is 19 residues long. Trimming shortened V by 4 bases and J by 0 bases, and 19 bases separated the two germline ends. This CDR3 reads CASSSTSSGPISGANVLTF. CDR3 nucleotides: TGTGCCAGCAGCTCGACCTCATCGGGACCGATCTCTGGGGCCAACGTCCTGACTTTC.

The chain couples TRBV19 to TRBJ2-7, with 7 nucleotides matching TRBD1. CDR1 is LNHDA, CDR2 SQIVND, per germline (reference sequence). Trimming cost V 3 bases and J 6 bases; bases outside gene matches: 11. The CDR3 is 15 amino acids. CDR3 sequence: CASSMEETGKSEQYF. In nucleotides, the CDR3 is TGTGCCAGTAGTATGGAAGAGACAGGGAAAAGCGAGCAGTACTTC.

The chain has TRBV12-3 or TRBV12-4 and TRBJ1-1; 10 nucleotides match TRBD1. After removal of 6 bases from V and 6 bases from J, the junction contained 4 bases not matched to a gene. The CDR3 consists of 13 residues. DNA for the CDR3: TGTGCCAGCAGCCGAGGACAGGGGGCTGAAGCTTTCTTT. Residues: CASSRGQGAEAFF.

This clonotype showed up just a few times. The CDR3 region is CASSEARATYEQYF. The CDR3 DNA is TGTGCCAGCAGTGAAGCAAGGGCGACCTACGAGCAGTACTTC. The chain has TRBV2 and TRBJ2-7, with D uncertain. The V gene lost 0 bases and the J gene lost 2 bases, with 8 bases spanning the gap. The length of the CDR3 is 14 residues. Germline-derived CDR1 and CDR2 are SNHLY and FYNNEI.

CDR3 nucleotides: TGTGCCAGCACTAAGGACCTACGCAATCAGCCCCAGCATTTT. This translates into CASTKDLRNQPQHF. The gene calls are TRBV6-2 or TRBV6-3 and TRBJ1-5, with D unclear. V was shortened by 7 bases and J by 2 bases, with 12 bases between the two germline ends. This CDR3 region has 14 residues. The germline V gene encodes CDR1 MNHEY and CDR2 SVGEGT.

In this sample, this clonotype turned up many times. The chain is built from TRBV7-9 and TRBJ2-5, with D possibly being TRBD1 (5 bases). Germline assignment: CDR1 SEHNR and CDR2 FQNEAQ (reference sequence). CDR3 size: 12 residues. Trimming removed 3 bases at V and 5 bases at J, with 7 bases between. The CDR3: CASSFAGETQYF. Here the CDR3 DNA reads TGTGCCAGCAGCTTCGCAGGGGAGACCCAGTACTTC.

This clonotype was counted only a few times. One junction end does not reproduce the germline sequence, and a read error may be involved. This chain connects TRBV7-7 to TRBJ2-5, with D hard to call. Germline assignment: CDR1 SSHAT and CDR2 FNYEAQ (reference sequence). The CDR3 contains 13 residues. The CDR3 loop is CASSLTGPETQYF. The CDR3 nucleotides are TGTGCTAGCAGCTTAACTGGGCCAGAGACCCAGTACTTC.

This clonotype appeared a few times. The V and J genes are TRBV10-3 and TRBJ2-3; D possibly uses TRBD1 or TRBD2 (5 bases each). Germline V gives CDR1 ENHRY, CDR2 SYGVKD. V shed 7 bases and J shed 3 bases, with 17 bases lying between them. The CDR3 length is 15 residues. The CDR3 DNA sequence: TGTGCCATCACCCCCGGGACGTCGGGGACAGATACGCAGTATTTT. As protein: CAITPGTSGTDTQYF.

The chain is built from TRBV5-1 and TRBJ2-2; 8 bases line up with TRBD2. This CDR3 is built from 13 residues. The germline CDR1 and CDR2 sequences are SGHRS and YFSETQ. With V trimmed by 6 bases and J by 7 bases, 5 bases remained unmatched. This CDR3 reads CASTGGAGGELFF. CDR3 nucleotide sequence: TGCGCCAGCACCGGGGGGGCCGGCGGGGAGCTGTTTTTT. The full variable domain, in which reference TRBV5-1 and TRBJ2-2 provide the parts outside the CDR3, is KAGVTQTPRYLIKTRGQQVTLSCSPISGHRSVSWYQQTPGQGLQFLFEYFSETQRNKGNFPGRFSGRQFSNSRSEMNVSTLELGDSALYLCASTGGAGGELFFGEGSRLTVL.

This chain joins TRBV12-5 and TRBJ1-6; a weak D match, TRBD1 (5 bases). This CDR3 has 12 amino acids. Deletions cut 4 bases from V and 11 bases from J, with 9 bases between. Germline CDR1 LGHNT, CDR2 FRNRAP. The CDR3: CASGSGGTPLHF. Written as DNA, the CDR3 is TGTGCTAGTGGTTCCGGGGGAACACCCCTCCACTTT.

In this sample, this clonotype turned up a few times. This chain links TRBV6-5 with TRBJ2-1, with TRBD1 matching 7 bases. The germline CDR1 and CDR2 sequences are MNHEY and SVGAGI. Unmatched junction bases numbered 2, after V lost 0 bases and J lost 0 bases. CDR3 length: 16 residues. CDR3 protein: CASSYSGTVSYNEQFF. The CDR3 bases are TGTGCCAGCAGTTACTCCGGGACAGTCTCCTACAATGAGCAGTTCTTC.

This sequence joins TRBV4-1 and TRBJ2-7; no firm D call. CDR1 is MGHRA and CDR2 is YSYEKL in the germline V gene. The CDR3 loop spans 14 amino acids. The germline V and J ends were trimmed by 3 bases and 4 bases, with 13 bases remaining between them. This CDR3 is CASSQSRWIYEQYF. In nucleotides, the CDR3 is TGCGCCAGCAGCCAGTCCCGGTGGATTTACGAGCAGTACTTC.

J is TRBJ2-1 and V is TRBV6-2 or TRBV6-3; 9 nucleotides align to TRBD2. After removal of 9 bases from V and 9 bases from J, the junction contained 12 bases not matched to a gene. The CDR3 runs 14 residues. Germline lookup yields CDR1 MNHEY and CDR2 SVGEGT. CDR3 in amino acids: CASTRTSAGSEQFF. CDR3 sequence (DNA): TGTGCCAGTACCAGGACTAGCGCGGGAAGTGAGCAGTTCTTC.

This clonotype was counted at least ten times. The chain carries TRBV20-1 and TRBJ2-5, with D maybe TRBD2 (6 bases). The CDR3 extends over 14 amino acids. Trimming took 0 bases from V and 1 from J, leaving 9 bases between them. Looked up from germline, CDR1 is DFQATT and CDR2 is SNEGSKA (reference sequence). The CDR3, as DNA: TGCAGTGCTAGAGAGGTGCGGGGCCAAGAGACCCAGTACTTC. This encodes CSAREVRGQETQYF.

The V gene is TRBV4-2, the J gene TRBJ2-5, with 8 bases that match TRBD2. The ends lost 0 bases at V and 1 base at J; junction bases unmatched: 7. CDR1 and CDR2 from the germline V gene are LGHNA and YNFKEQ. The CDR3 totals 17 residues. CDR3 amino acids: CASSQEPAGALQETQYF. The CDR3 region has the DNA TGTGCCAGCAGCCAAGAGCCAGCGGGGGCCCTCCAAGAGACCCAGTACTTC.

This clonotype has only a few counts. V and J are TRBV7-2 and TRBJ2-3; TRBD2 might be the D (6 bases). The CDR3 loop spans 16 amino acids. Germline lookup yields CDR1 SGHTA and CDR2 FQGNSA. V shed 7 bases and J shed 1 base, with 18 bases lying between them. The CDR3 DNA is TGTGCCAGCACCACTTCCCCCGGGGGTGGCACAGATACGCAGTATTTT. Its translation: CASTTSPGGGTDTQYF. The variable domain in full, with the rest retrieved from reference TRBV7-2 and TRBJ2-3, is GAGVSQSPSNKVTEKGKDVELRCDPISGHTALYWYRQSLGQGLEFLIYFQGNSAPDKSGLPSDRFSAERTGGSVSTLTIQRTQQEDSAVYLCASTTSPGGGTDTQYFGPGTRLTVL.

The gene calls are TRBV7-2 and TRBJ2-2; 8 nucleotides line up with TRBD1. This CDR3 is 15 amino acids long. J lost 5 bases, V lost 5 bases, and 7 bases had no gene match. CDR1 and CDR2 (germline): SGHTA, FQGNSA. The CDR3 region is CASSNRDRMTGELFF. The CDR3, as DNA: TGTGCCAGCAGCAACCGGGACAGGATGACCGGGGAGCTGTTTTTT.

The V gene is TRBV7-9, the J gene TRBJ1-1, with D possibly TRBD1 on 5 matching bases. Germline CDR1 and CDR2: SEHNR and FQNEAQ (reference sequence). The CDR3 consists of 13 residues. V was cut by 2 bases and J by 6 bases, with 10 bases left in between. The CDR3 here is CASSLNGAPEAFF. In DNA form, the CDR3 reads TGTGCCAGCAGCTTAAATGGGGCCCCTGAAGCTTTCTTT. The complete variable domain, with remaining parts taken from reference TRBV7-9 and TRBJ1-1, reads DTGVSQNPRHKITKRGQNVTFRCDPISEHNRLYWYRQTLGQGPEFLTYFQNEAQLEKSRLLSDRFSAERPKGSFSTLEIQRTEQGDSAMYLCASSLNGAPEAFFGQGTRLTVV.

The chain employs TRBV18 and TRBJ2-2; D unclear. The CDR3 runs 13 residues. In germline, CDR1 is KGHSH, CDR2 LQKENI. V lost 1 base, J lost 7 bases, and 7 bases lay in between. CDR3 protein: CASSPRADGELFF. CDR3 nucleotides: TGTGCCAGCTCACCACGCGCGGACGGGGAGCTGTTTTTT.

This clonotype was seen a few times. The rearrangement uses TRBV5-6 and TRBJ2-7; 8 bases are shared with TRBD1. Trimming at V came to 3 bases and at J to 2 bases, leaving 19 bases not matched to a gene. This CDR3 comprises 19 residues. The germline gives CDR1 SGHDT, CDR2 YYEEEE. The DNA of the CDR3 is TGTGCCAGCAGCTCCGCGACTCAGAAATGGGACAGGATGACCTACGAGCAGTACTTC. Its protein is CASSSATQKWDRMTYEQYF.

This clonotype was observed a handful of times. The chain links TRBV20-1 to TRBJ1-4, with 8 bases fitting TRBD1. V gave up 5 bases and J gave up 7 bases; unmatched junction bases: 12. The CDR3 has 15 residues. Per germline, CDR1 DFQATT and CDR2 SNEGSKA (reference sequence). The CDR3 protein is CSAPDRAGGVEKLFF. The CDR3 bases are TGCAGTGCTCCGGACCGCGCAGGGGGCGTTGAAAAACTGTTTTTT.